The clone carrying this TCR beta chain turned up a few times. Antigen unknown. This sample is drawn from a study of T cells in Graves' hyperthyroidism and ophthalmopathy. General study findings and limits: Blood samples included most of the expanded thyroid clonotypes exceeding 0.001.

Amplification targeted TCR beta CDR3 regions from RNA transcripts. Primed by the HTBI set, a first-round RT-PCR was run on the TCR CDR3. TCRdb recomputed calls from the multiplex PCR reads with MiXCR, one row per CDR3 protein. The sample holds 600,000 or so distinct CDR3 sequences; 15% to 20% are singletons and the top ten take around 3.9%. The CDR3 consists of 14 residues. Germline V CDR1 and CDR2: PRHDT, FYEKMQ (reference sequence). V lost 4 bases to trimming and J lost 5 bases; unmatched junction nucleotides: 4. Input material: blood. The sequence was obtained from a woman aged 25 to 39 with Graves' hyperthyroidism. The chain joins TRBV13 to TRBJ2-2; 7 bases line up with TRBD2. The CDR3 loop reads CASSSGLGTGELFF. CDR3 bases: TGTGCCAGCAGCTCTGGACTAGGGACCGGGGAGCTGTTTTTT.